This T cell receptor beta chain is drawn from a study of PD-1 blockade in classical Hodgkin lymphoma. Repertoires were generated with immunoSEQ multiplex PCR, while TCRdb's copy carries only in-frame clones and drops some. This repertoire shows 29,000 or so clones, around 70% found once; its top ten account for about 3.3%. Every patient relapsed after autologous stem cell transplantation, and brentuximab vedotin exposure varied. This receptor was identified in a human donor with classical Hodgkin lymphoma. This specimen consisted of peripheral blood mononuclear cells (PBMCs), obtained before the second cycle of nivolumab.

The DNA of the CDR3 is TGTGCCAGCATCCCCCAGGGGGACTATGGCTACACCTTC. Translation gives CASIPQGDYGYTF. The chain employs TRBV5-6 and TRBJ1-2; 7 nucleotides align to TRBD1. V was clipped by 6 bases and J by 3 bases; unmatched bases: 5. Germline lookup yields CDR1 SGHDT and CDR2 YYEEEE. The CDR3 runs to 13 residues.